The next 13 T cell receptor beta chains were all read from a single sample in a study of blood T cell repertoires in COVID-19. Profiling relied on immunoSEQ multiplex PCR, and the TCRdb table lists in-frame clones only, not all of them. In the table there are more than 200,000 clones, less than 90% of which are singletons. What was sequenced was peripheral blood. These receptors came from a man aged 25-45 years with active or convalescent COVID-19.

This chain joins TRBV5-6 and TRBJ1-5; 7 nucleotides agree with TRBD1. This CDR3 is built from 14 residues. V lost 2 bases to trimming and J lost 6 bases; unmatched junction nucleotides: 5. Germline CDR1 is SGHDT and CDR2 is YYEEEE. CDR3 sequence: CASSLQQGSQPQHF. The CDR3 nucleotides are TGTGCCAGCAGCTTACAACAGGGGAGTCAGCCCCAGCATTTT.

The CDR3 sequence is CASSLAGSNYGYTF. DNA for the CDR3: TGTGCCAGCAGTTTAGCTGGCTCTAACTATGGCTACACCTTC. The chain links TRBV27 to TRBJ1-2; no clear D gene. V lost 2 bases, J lost 0 bases, and 7 bases lay in between. The CDR3 is made up of 14 amino acids. CDR1 is MNHEY and CDR2 is SMNVEV in the germline V gene (reference sequence).

The CDR3, as DNA: TGTGCCAGCAGCTTAAATCTAGGGGGATACGGTACTAACACTGAAGCTTTCTTT. Protein sequence: CASSLNLGGYGTNTEAFF. This rearrangement joins TRBV11-2 to TRBJ1-1; TRBD1 might be the D (6 bases). The CDR3 consists of 18 residues. Trimming pared 2 bases from V and 2 bases from J, leaving 21 bases between. Germline lookup yields CDR1 SGHAT and CDR2 FQNNGV.

The V and J genes are TRBV15 and TRBJ2-3, with 8 bases fitting TRBD2. CDR3 length: 16 amino acids. Germline V gene data show CDR1 as LNHNV and CDR2 as YYDKDF (reference sequence). The junction had 10 bases not matched to a gene; V was cut back by 1 base and J by 7 bases. DNA for the CDR3: TGTGCCACCAGCAGAGCTACAGCGGGGGCCTACAATACGCAGTATTTT. It yields the protein CATSRATAGAYNTQYF.

The chain has TRBV3-1 (or the pseudogene TRBV3-2) and TRBJ2-1; unclear D gene. The length of the CDR3 is 16 residues. The germline V gene encodes CDR1 LGHDT and CDR2 YNNKEL (reference sequence). V gave up 2 bases and J gave up 2 bases, with 13 bases separating them. The CDR3 here is CASSQFESSAYNEQFF. The CDR3 DNA reads as TGTGCCAGCAGCCAATTTGAATCTAGTGCCTACAATGAGCAGTTCTTC.

The chain carries TRBV19 and TRBJ1-2, with 11 positions matching TRBD1. Germline lookup yields CDR1 LNHDA and CDR2 SQIVND (reference sequence). The CDR3 length is 15 residues. V gave up 8 bases and J gave up 3 bases; unmatched junction bases: 8. CDR3 residues: CASGDRGVSHYGYTF. The CDR3 DNA follows: TGTGCCAGTGGGGACAGGGGGGTATCGCACTATGGCTACACCTTC.

The J gene is TRBJ2-3, the V gene TRBV6-6; tentative D call: TRBD2 (5 bases). V lost 2 bases, J lost 1 base, and 7 bases lay in between. The CDR3 has 14 amino acids. From germline, CDR1 is MNHNY and CDR2 SVGAGI (reference sequence). CDR3 coding DNA: TGTGCCAGCAGTTACGGGCGGGGCACAGATACGCAGTATTTT. This encodes CASSYGRGTDTQYF.

The chain combines TRBV11-2 with TRBJ2-1, with 9 bases fitting TRBD2. V was pared by 3 bases and J by 5 bases, with 8 bases of the junction left unmatched. Germline assignment: CDR1 SGHAT and CDR2 FQNNGV. This CDR3 has 16 residues. CDR3 DNA: TGTGCCAGCAGCTTGGAATGGCGGGGGGGGAACAATGAGCAGTTCTTC. Translating gives CASSLEWRGGNNEQFF.

V gene TRBV2 combines with J gene TRBJ2-3, with 7 bases aligning to TRBD2. Germline values: CDR1 SNHLY, CDR2 FYNNEI. After removal of 3 bases from V and 2 bases from J, the junction contained 8 bases not matched to a gene. This CDR3 has 16 amino acids. The CDR3, as DNA: TGTGCCAGCAGTGACCCACCGGGGGGTCCCACAGATACGCAGTATTTT. Translating gives CASSDPPGGPTDTQYF.

The rearrangement joins TRBV2 to TRBJ2-7; tentatively, D is TRBD1 (6 bases). CDR1 is SNHLY, CDR2 FYNNEI, per germline. The CDR3 loop spans 14 amino acids. Trimming left V 11 bases short and J 1 base short, with 18 bases between. Here the CDR3 DNA reads TGTGCCGCCAGGGGAAGACCGGGTTCCTACGAGCAGTACTTC. Translating gives CAARGRPGSYEQYF.

The chain employs TRBV7-2 and TRBJ2-3; 14 nucleotides agree with TRBD2. Germline V CDR1 and CDR2: SGHTA, FQGNSA. V shed 1 base, J shed 1 base, and the junction held 7 bases outside the gene matches. This CDR3 contains 19 residues. CDR3 residues: CASSLVLTSGGDRTDTQYF. The CDR3 DNA is TGTGCCAGCAGCTTAGTTCTGACTAGCGGGGGGGACCGCACAGATACGCAGTATTTT. The whole variable domain, remainder taken from reference TRBV7-2 and TRBJ2-3, is GAGVSQSPSNKVTEKGKDVELRCDPISGHTALYWYRQSLGQGLEFLIYFQGNSAPDKSGLPSDRFSAERTGGSVSTLTIQRTQQEDSAVYLCASSLVLTSGGDRTDTQYFGPGTRLTVL.

The V and J genes are TRBV5-4 and TRBJ2-1; the D is unclear. Trimming took off 0 bases at V and 3 bases at J, with 4 bases between the two ends. This CDR3 is 13 amino acids long. CDR1 is SGHNT, CDR2 YYREEE, per germline (reference sequence). For the CDR3, the DNA is TGTGCCAGCAGCTTGGACAGCTACAATGAGCAGTTCTTC. This gives the protein CASSLDSYNEQFF. Based on the CDR3 plus reference TRBV5-4 and TRBJ2-1, the full variable domain is ETGVTQSPTHLIKTRGQQVTLRCSSQSGHNTVSWYQQALGQGPQFIFQYYREEENGRGNFPPRFSGLQFPNYSSELNVNALELDDSALYLCASSLDSYNEQFFGPGTRLTVL.

This chain connects TRBV27 to TRBJ1-2; no definite D call. CDR3 length equals 14 residues. Germline CDR1 reads MNHEY; CDR2 reads SMNVEV (reference sequence). Trimming shortened V by 3 bases and J by 4 bases, and 12 bases separated the two germline ends. DNA for the CDR3: TGTGCCAGCAGTTTGGTTGGGCCTATCTATGGCTACACCTTC. Its translation: CASSLVGPIYGYTF.